This TCR beta chain was identified during a study of OX40 agonist ivuxolimab in advanced cancers. Concerning the study at large: The costimulatory receptor OX40 (CD134) was targeted by ivuxolimab, a fully human IgG2 agonistic monoclonal antibody. Three dose-escalation patients achieved partial responses, one with hepatocellular carcinoma and two with cutaneous melanoma. The monotherapy dose-escalation portion (N ≈ 55 patients) of the phase I ivuxolimab trial is reported in the paper. The dose-escalation cohort was almost 85% male with a mean age of approximately 60 years, ranging from roughly 23 to 80. Intravenous ivuxolimab was administered to patients every 2 weeks at six dose levels: 0.01, 0.1, 0.3, 1.5, 3 and 10 mg/kg. Prior anti-PD-1, anti-PD-L1 or anti-CTLA-4 therapy was permitted, and less than 45% of dose-escalation patients had received checkpoint inhibitors. Peripheral TCRbeta sequencing was intended to test whether TCR sequence diversity was altered and clonal T-cell expansion was caused by ivuxolimab. Of the 50 to 55 patients in dose escalation, around 19 had hepatocellular carcinoma, some 15 had melanoma, 9 had renal cell carcinoma and 9 had head and neck cancer. Overall study results and their limits: In the 0.1-3.0 mg/kg groups, partial responders were among the patients with the lowest normalized peripheral clonal expansion, particularly in CD8+ T cells. After ivuxolimab, CD8+ T cells had more expanded clones than CD4+ T cells on average. Low levels of normalized T-cell clonal expansion were also seen in some patients who did not respond. At doses of 0.1 to 3.0 mg/kg, clonal expansion of both CD4+ and CD8+ T cells in blood was seen between baseline and week 6. Antigen specificity was not determined for the clonally expanded peripheral T cells.

For sequencing of the TCRbeta CDR3 region, genomic DNA was extracted from the sorted cells. The immunoSEQ Assay was used to sequence the TCRbeta CDR3 regions. TCRdb re-hosts the immuneACCESS table, in-frame sequences only. Its copies lack some clones; in the studies checked, an unresolved V gene accounts for under half of them, and the cause for the rest is not known. The sample yields some 80,000 clones; approximately 89% were counted once. The ten largest clonotypes hold around 0.4% of the sample. The trial excluded patients who had a history of autoimmune disease or who were on systemic immunosuppression. Peripheral blood for TCR sequencing was collected from all dose cohorts at baseline, on cycle 4 day 1, and on cycle 7 day 1. Samples came from an open-label, multicenter, first-in-human phase I dose-escalation trial of ivuxolimab. Adults with locally advanced or metastatic melanoma, renal cell, hepatocellular, or head and neck squamous cell carcinoma were enrolled in the trial. Before TCR sequencing, CD4+ T cells and CD8+ T cells from peripheral blood were sorted into separate populations.

About this clone: Its antigen has not been determined. No much larger clonotype is one base removed from it; base qualities were not supplied.

Via the germline V gene, CDR1 is SGHRS and CDR2 YFSETQ. The CDR3 covers 17 residues, taking in both the cysteine and the phenylalanine. The kept DNA is CDR3 alone, 51 bases in frame from the first base. Trimming leaves V shorter by 4 bases and J shorter by 0 bases, with the junction holding 7 bases beyond the gene matches. The receptor chain draws on TRBV5-1 and TRBJ2-6; TRBD1 matches 7 bases in the middle. The sequence derives from an adult with an advanced solid tumor such as melanoma, head and neck, liver or kidney cancer. The material sequenced was CD4+ or CD8+ T cells sorted from blood, taken in a trial of the OX40 agonist ivuxolimab. For the CDR3, the sequence is CASSPVPGGSGANVLTF. Here is the DNA: TGCGCCAGCAGCCCTGTTCCAGGGGGCTCTGGGGCCAACGTCCTGACTTTC.